Here is one T cell receptor beta chain with its context. This sample was taken from a study of beta chain features in type 1 diabetes. Germline V gene sequence: CDR1 MDHEN, CDR2 SYDVKM. The CDR3 is 15 amino acids. V gave up 5 bases and J gave up 0 bases; unmatched junction bases: 7. Expressed TCRB transcripts got sequenced, as all isolated RNA was reverse transcribed. Assay: immunoSEQ multiplex PCR; the TCRdb copy retains only in-frame clones and omits some. The data contain 150,000 to 190,000 clones, about 8.1% of them singletons. The receptor's source is a man aged 18 to 30 in good health. V usage is TRBV28 and J usage is TRBJ2-7; TRBD1 matches 7 bases. The material sequenced was central memory CD4+ T cells from blood. The CDR3 here is CASSRRGPSSYEQYF. CDR3 bases: TGTGCCAGCAGTCGAAGGGGGCCAAGCTCCTACGAGCAGTACTTC.